This T cell receptor beta chain is from a study of OX40 agonist ivuxolimab in advanced cancers. About the research overall: Patients received the agonistic anti-OX40 (CD134) antibody ivuxolimab. Subjects had a mean age of about 61 years, with a range of about 23 to 90; around 80% were male.

The CDR3 totals 15 residues. V shed 5 bases and J 4 bases; nucleotides not matched to a gene: 8. Germline V CDR1 and CDR2: SGHRS, YFSETQ. Excluded were patients having autoimmune disease history or systemic immunosuppression. The protocol was immunoSEQ multiplex PCR, while the TCRdb copy is restricted to in-frame clones and leaves out a portion. The sample contains 99,000 or so clones, around 94% of which appear only once. This sequence was found in an adult with an advanced solid tumor such as melanoma, head and neck, liver or kidney cancer. The V gene is TRBV5-1, the J gene TRBJ2-7, with 11 nucleotides matching TRBD1. This specimen consisted of CD4+ or CD8+ T cells sorted from blood, obtained in a trial of the OX40 agonist ivuxolimab. CDR3 sequence: CASSRGQGDSYEQYF. CDR3 nucleotide sequence: TGCGCCAGCAGTCGGGGACAGGGGGATAGTTACGAGCAGTACTTC.